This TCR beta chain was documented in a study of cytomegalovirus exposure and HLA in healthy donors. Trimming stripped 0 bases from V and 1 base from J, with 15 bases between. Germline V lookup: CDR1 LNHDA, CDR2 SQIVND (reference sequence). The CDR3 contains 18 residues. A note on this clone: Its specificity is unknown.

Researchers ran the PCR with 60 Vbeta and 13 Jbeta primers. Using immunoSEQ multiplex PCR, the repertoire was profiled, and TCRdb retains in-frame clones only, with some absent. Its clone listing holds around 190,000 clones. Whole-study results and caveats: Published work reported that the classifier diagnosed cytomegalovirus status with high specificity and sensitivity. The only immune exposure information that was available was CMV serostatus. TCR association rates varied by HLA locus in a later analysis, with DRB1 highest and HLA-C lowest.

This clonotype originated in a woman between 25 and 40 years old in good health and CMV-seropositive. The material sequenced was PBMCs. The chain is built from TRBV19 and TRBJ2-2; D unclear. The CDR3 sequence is CASSIDSRRRENTGELFF. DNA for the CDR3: TGTGCCAGTAGTATAGATAGCCGGCGACGTGAGAACACCGGGGAGCTGTTTTTT.